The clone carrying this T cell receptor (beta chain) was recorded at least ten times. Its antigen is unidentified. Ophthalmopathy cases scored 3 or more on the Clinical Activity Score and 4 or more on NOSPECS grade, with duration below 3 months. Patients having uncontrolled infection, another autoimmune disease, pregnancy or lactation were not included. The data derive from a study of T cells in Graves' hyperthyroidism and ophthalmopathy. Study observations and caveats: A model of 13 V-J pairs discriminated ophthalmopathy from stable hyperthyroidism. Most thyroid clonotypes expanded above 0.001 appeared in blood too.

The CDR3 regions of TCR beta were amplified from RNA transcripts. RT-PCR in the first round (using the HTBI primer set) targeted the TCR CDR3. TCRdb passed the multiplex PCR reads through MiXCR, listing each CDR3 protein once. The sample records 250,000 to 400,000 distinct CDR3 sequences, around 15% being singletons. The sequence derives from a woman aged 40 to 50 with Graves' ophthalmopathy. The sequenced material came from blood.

As DNA, the CDR3 is TGTGCCAGCAGCTTAGTCCTTTCGGGGAATAGCAATCAGCCCCAGCATTTT. This sequence encodes CASSLVLSGNSNQPQHF. The V gene is TRBV7-8, the J gene TRBJ1-5; D not resolved. Germline CDR1 is SGHVS and CDR2 is FQNEAQ. The V gene lost 1 base and the J gene lost 0 bases, with 13 bases spanning the gap. The CDR3 has 17 residues. Full variable domain (missing parts from reference TRBV7-8 and TRBJ1-5): GAGVSQSPRYKVAKRGQDVALRCDPISGHVSLFWYQQALGQGPEFLTYFQNEAQLDKSGLPSDRFFAERPEGSVSTLKIQRTQQEDSAVYLCASSLVLSGNSNQPQHFGDGTRLSIL.